The clone carrying this T cell receptor (beta chain) appeared a few times. The antigen remains undetermined. These data originate in a study of T cells in Graves' hyperthyroidism and ophthalmopathy. RNA transcripts provided the source from which TCR beta CDR3 regions were amplified. The HTBI primer set drove a first-round RT-PCR of the TCR CDR3. TCRdb re-analysed the multiplex PCR reads in MiXCR, keeping a single row per CDR3 protein. The data show fewer than 650,000 distinct CDR3 sequences, with around 14% seen just once and roughly 5.7% held by the top ten. Looked up from germline, CDR1 is MNHEY and CDR2 is SVGEGT. V was pared by 0 bases and J by 0 bases, with 12 bases between. The CDR3 has 18 residues. Study-wide results and caveats: Prediction of ophthalmopathy progression came a median approximately 6.6 months pre-onset. Most clonotypes expanded in thyroid above 0.001 were likewise present in blood.

The clonotype originates from a woman in her thirties with Graves' hyperthyroidism that later progressed to Graves' ophthalmopathy. The specimen sequenced was blood. The chain links TRBV6-2 or TRBV6-3 to TRBJ1-6; D uncertain. CDR3 sequence: CASSYSSSQSSYNSPLHF. The CDR3 DNA follows: TGTGCCAGCAGTTACTCGAGCAGCCAAAGCTCCTATAATTCACCCCTCCACTTT.